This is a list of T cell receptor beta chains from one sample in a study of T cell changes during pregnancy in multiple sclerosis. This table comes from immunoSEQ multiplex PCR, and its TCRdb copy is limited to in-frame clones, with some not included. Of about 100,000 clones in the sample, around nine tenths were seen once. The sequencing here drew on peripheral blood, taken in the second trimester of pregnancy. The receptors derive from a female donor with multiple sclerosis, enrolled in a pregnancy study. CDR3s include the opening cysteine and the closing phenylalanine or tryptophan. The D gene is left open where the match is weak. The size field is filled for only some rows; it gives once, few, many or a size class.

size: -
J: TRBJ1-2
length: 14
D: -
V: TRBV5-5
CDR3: CASSLEGAGYGYTF
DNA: TGTGCCAGCAGCTTGGAAGGGGCCGGCTATGGCTACACCTTC

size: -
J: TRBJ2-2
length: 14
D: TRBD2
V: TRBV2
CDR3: CASSSGVNTGELFF
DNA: TGTGCCAGCTCTAGCGGGGTCAACACCGGGGAGCTGTTTTTT

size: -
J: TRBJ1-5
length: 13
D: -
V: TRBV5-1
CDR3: CASSSNIDQPQHF
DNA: TGCGCCAGCAGCTCCAACATTGATCAGCCCCAGCATTTT

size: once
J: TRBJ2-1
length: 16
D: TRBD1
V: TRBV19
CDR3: CASSINKVQGVHMQFF
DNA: TGTGCCAGTAGTATAAATAAGGTACAGGGGGTCCATATGCAGTTCTTC

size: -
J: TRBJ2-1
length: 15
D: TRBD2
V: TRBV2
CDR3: CASSERAGGHNEQFF
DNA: TGTGCCAGCAGTGAAAGGGCGGGGGGACACAATGAGCAGTTCTTC

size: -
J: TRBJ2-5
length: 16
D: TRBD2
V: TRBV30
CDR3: CAWSPLAGGIKETQYF
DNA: TGTGCCTGGTCCCCTCTAGCGGGGGGAATAAAAGAGACCCAGTACTTC

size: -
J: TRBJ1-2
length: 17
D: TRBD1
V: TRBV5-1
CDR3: CASSLYPRDRSFGGYTF
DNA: TGCGCCAGCAGCCTATACCCCCGGGACAGGAGTTTTGGTGGCTACACCTTC

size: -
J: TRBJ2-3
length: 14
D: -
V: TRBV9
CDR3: CASSVGPRTDTQYF
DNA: TGTGCCAGCAGCGTAGGTCCTAGAACAGATACGCAGTATTTT

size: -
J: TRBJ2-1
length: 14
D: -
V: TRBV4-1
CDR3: CASSQEIASDLQFF
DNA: TGCGCCAGCAGCCAAGAAATAGCTAGCGACCTGCAGTTCTTC

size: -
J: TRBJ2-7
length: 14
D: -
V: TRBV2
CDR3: CASSPDGGADEQYF
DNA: TGTGCCAGCAGTCCAGATGGGGGGGCCGACGAGCAGTACTTC

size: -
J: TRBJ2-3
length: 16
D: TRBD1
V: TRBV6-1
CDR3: CASSEAAGQVTDTQYF
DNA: TGTGCCAGCAGTGAAGCGGCGGGACAGGTCACAGATACGCAGTATTTT

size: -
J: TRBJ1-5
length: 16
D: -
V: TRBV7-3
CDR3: CASSRHRVLSNQPQHF
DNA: TGTGCCAGCAGCCGACACAGGGTTTTAAGCAATCAGCCCCAGCATTTT

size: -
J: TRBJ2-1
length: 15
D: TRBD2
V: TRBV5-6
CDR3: CASSFRRGGMNEQFF
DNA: TGTGCCAGCAGCTTCCGGCGGGGGGGCATGAATGAGCAGTTCTTC

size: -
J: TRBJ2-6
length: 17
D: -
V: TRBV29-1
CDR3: CSVNRTLAYSRANVLTF
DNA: TGCAGCGTTAACCGAACACTAGCATACAGTCGGGCCAACGTCCTGACTTTC

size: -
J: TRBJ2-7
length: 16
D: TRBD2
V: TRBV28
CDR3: CASSLPSGLDVYEQYF
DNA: TGTGCCAGCAGTTTGCCCTCGGGACTAGATGTCTACGAGCAGTACTTC

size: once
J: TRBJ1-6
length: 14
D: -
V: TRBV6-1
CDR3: CASSEVTGNSPLHF
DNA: TGTGCCAGCAGTGAAGTAACGGGTAATTCACCCCTCCACTTT

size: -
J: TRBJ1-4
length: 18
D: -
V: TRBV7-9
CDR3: CASSFPGQTLDNNEKLFF
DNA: TGTGCCAGCAGCTTCCCGGGACAAACCCTTGATAATAATGAAAAACTGTTTTTT

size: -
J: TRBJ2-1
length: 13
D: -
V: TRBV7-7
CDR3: CASSMNIDNEQFF
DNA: TGTGCCAGCAGCATGAACATCGACAATGAGCAGTTCTTC

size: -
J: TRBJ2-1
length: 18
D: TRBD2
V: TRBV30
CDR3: CAWRTGFRGLAGYNEQFF
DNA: TGTGCCTGGAGGACGGGTTTCCGGGGACTAGCGGGTTACAATGAGCAGTTCTTC

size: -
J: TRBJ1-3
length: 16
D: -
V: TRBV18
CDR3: CASSLRGSFSGNTIYF
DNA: TGTGCCAGCTCACTCCGCGGCTCCTTCTCTGGAAACACCATATATTTT

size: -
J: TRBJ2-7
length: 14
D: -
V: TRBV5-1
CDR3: CASSLGTGQYEQYF
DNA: TGCGCCAGCAGCTTGGGAACAGGGCAGTACGAGCAGTACTTC

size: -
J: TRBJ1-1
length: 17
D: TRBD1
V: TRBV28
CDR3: CASSPTTGGYENTEAFF
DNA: TGTGCCAGCAGCCCCACTACAGGGGGCTATGAGAACACTGAAGCTTTCTTT

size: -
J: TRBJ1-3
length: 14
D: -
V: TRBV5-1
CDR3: CASSSGISGNTIYF
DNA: TGCGCCAGCAGCTCAGGGATCTCTGGAAACACCATATATTTT

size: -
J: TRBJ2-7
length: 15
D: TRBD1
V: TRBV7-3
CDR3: CASSLTAGGGDEQYF
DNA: TGTGCCAGCAGCTTAACGGCAGGGGGCGGCGACGAGCAGTACTTC

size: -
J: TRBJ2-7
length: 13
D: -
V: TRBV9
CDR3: CASSVVGLSEQYF
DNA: TGTGCCAGCAGCGTAGTGGGCCTGAGTGAGCAGTACTTC

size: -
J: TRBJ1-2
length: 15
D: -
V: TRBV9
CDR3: CASSVGPQGLGGYTF
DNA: TGTGCCAGCAGCGTAGGGCCCCAGGGATTGGGTGGCTACACCTTC

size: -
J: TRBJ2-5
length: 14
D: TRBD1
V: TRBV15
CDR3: CATRLDRGRETQYF
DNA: TGTGCCACCCGATTAGACAGGGGGAGAGAGACCCAGTACTTC

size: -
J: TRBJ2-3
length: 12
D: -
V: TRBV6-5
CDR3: CASGIGGNTQYF
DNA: TGTGCCAGCGGCATAGGCGGGAATACGCAGTATTTT

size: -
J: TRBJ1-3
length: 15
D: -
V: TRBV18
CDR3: CASSPDRPSGNTIYF
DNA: TGTGCCAGCTCACCAGACAGGCCCTCTGGAAACACCATATATTTT

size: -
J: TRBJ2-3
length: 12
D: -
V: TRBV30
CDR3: CAWGPVSDTQYF
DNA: TGTGCCTGGGGGCCAGTATCGGATACGCAGTATTTT

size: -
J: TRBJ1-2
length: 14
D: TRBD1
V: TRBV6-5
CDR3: CASSFEGADYGYTF
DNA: TGTGCCAGCAGTTTTGAGGGGGCAGACTATGGCTACACCTTC

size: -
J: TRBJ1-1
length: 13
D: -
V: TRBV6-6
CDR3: CASSYIVNTEAFF
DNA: TGTGCCAGCAGTTACATAGTGAACACTGAAGCTTTCTTT

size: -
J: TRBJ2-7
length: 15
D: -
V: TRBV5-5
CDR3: CASSLSIADSYEQYF
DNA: TGTGCCAGCAGCTTAAGTATAGCGGACTCCTACGAGCAGTACTTC

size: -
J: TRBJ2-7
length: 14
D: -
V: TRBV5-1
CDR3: CASKIGGSSYEQYF
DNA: TGCGCCAGCAAAATTGGGGGGTCCTCCTACGAGCAGTACTTC

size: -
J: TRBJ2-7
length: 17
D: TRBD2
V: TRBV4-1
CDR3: CASSQEPPGRIPYEQYF
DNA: TGCGCCAGCAGCCAAGAACCCCCCGGGAGGATCCCCTACGAGCAGTACTTC

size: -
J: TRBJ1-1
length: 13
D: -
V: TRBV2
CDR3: CASSYRVNTEAFF
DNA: TGTGCCAGCAGTTACAGGGTGAACACTGAAGCTTTCTTT

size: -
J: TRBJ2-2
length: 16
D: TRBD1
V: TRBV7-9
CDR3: CASSLPGQGDTGELFF
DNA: TGTGCCAGCAGCTTACCAGGACAGGGCGACACCGGGGAGCTGTTTTTT

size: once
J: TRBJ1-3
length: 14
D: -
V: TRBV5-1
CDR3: CASSLEPGRGTIYF
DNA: TGCGCCAGCAGCTTGGAGCCCGGCCGGGGCACCATATATTTT

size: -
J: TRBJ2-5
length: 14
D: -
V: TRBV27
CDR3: CASSARRASGTQYF
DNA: TGTGCCAGCAGTGCACGGAGGGCGTCGGGGACCCAGTACTTC